A single sample is the source of the 8 T cell receptor beta chains below, sequenced in a study of cytomegalovirus exposure and HLA in healthy donors. The PCR made use of 60 Vbeta and 13 Jbeta primers. Sequencing was performed with immunoSEQ multiplex PCR; in TCRdb, only in-frame clones are kept and a portion is missing. This table holds more than 150,000 clones, 75% to 85% found once. Sequencing was performed on PBMCs. The source is a woman under 40 in good health and CMV-seronegative.

This clone was counted a few times. The chain combines TRBV5-1 with TRBJ1-3; 8 positions match TRBD1. From germline, CDR1 is SGHRS and CDR2 YFSETQ. With V trimmed by 0 bases and J by 0 bases, 8 bases remained unmatched. The CDR3 length is 18 residues. CDR3 amino acids: CASSLGGTGSSSGNTIYF. Written as DNA, the CDR3 is TGCGCCAGCAGCTTGGGGGGGACAGGTTCATCCTCTGGAAACACCATATATTTT.

This rearrangement joins TRBV7-3 to TRBJ2-7; 12 bases map to TRBD1. Germline trimming cut 5 bases from V and 4 bases from J; bases unmatched to any gene: 9. This CDR3 spans 16 amino acids. The germline V gene encodes CDR1 SGHTA and CDR2 FQGTGA. CDR3 coding DNA: TGTGCCAGCAGCATCGCCGGGACAGGGGGCGCGTACGAGCAGTACTTC. Residues: CASSIAGTGGAYEQYF.

Here the CDR3 DNA reads TGTGCCAGCAGCTTGGCCGGCGTGGCAGGGGAAAATGAAAAACTGTTTTTT. This gives the protein CASSLAGVAGENEKLFF. This chain joins TRBV5-6 and TRBJ1-4; TRBD1 might be the D (6 bases). Between the trimmed V and J ends, which lost 0 bases and 5 bases, there was a span of 17 bases. The CDR3 is 17 amino acids. From germline, CDR1 is SGHDT and CDR2 YYEEEE.

This chain joins TRBV6-1 and TRBJ2-2, with D perhaps matching TRBD1 (6 bases). Trimming took off 4 bases at V and 0 bases at J, with 12 bases between the two ends. Germline V gene sequence: CDR1 MNHNS, CDR2 SASEGT. The length of the CDR3 is 16 residues. CDR3 coding DNA: TGTGCCAGCAGTGGACAGGTGTTCCCGAACACCGGGGAGCTGTTTTTT. This encodes CASSGQVFPNTGELFF.

The chain couples TRBV5-1 to TRBJ2-1, with a possible D match to TRBD1 (5 bases). V lost 0 bases to trimming and J lost 4 bases, with 14 bases between them. Germline values: CDR1 SGHRS, CDR2 YFSETQ. The CDR3 consists of 16 residues. CDR3 sequence: CASSLEGPGGYNEQFF. CDR3 sequence (DNA): TGCGCCAGCAGCTTGGAGGGGCCCGGTGGGTACAATGAGCAGTTCTTC.

J is TRBJ2-7 and V is TRBV10-3; possible D gene TRBD2, 5 bases. With 3 bases removed from V and 3 bases from J, the gap between germline ends came to 15 bases. The CDR3 sequence is 15 residues long. Germline assignment: CDR1 ENHRY and CDR2 SYGVKD. The CDR3 bases are TGTGCCATCAGTGAAGCGTACGGGGAGCGCTACGAGCAGTACTTC. Translated: CAISEAYGERYEQYF.

The chain combines TRBV14 with TRBJ1-1; D is unclear. The V gene's germline CDR1 is SGHDN and CDR2 FVKESK. Between the trimmed V and J ends, which lost 3 bases and 5 bases, there was a span of 16 bases. This CDR3 region has 15 residues. The CDR3 DNA sequence: TGTGCCAGCAGCCAGCTCGGCGGGGTTCGAACTGAAGCTTTCTTT. Residues: CASSQLGGVRTEAFF.

The chain joins TRBV25-1 to TRBJ2-2; TRBD2 agrees at 11 bases. CDR1 is MGHDK, CDR2 SYGVNS, per germline. The CDR3 runs to 14 residues. The V and J ends lost 6 bases and 4 bases, in that order; junction bases with no gene match: 1. The CDR3 DNA sequence: TGTGCCAGCAGAACTAGCGGGAGCACCGGGGAGCTGTTTTTT. It codes for CASRTSGSTGELFF.